This T cell receptor (beta chain) is drawn from a study of regulatory T cells in long-lasting Graves disease. The V gene end was trimmed by 6 bases and the J gene end by 2 bases; junction bases not matched to a gene: 7. Looked up from germline, CDR1 is MNHNS and CDR2 is SASEGT. The CDR3 is 14 amino acids. This clonotype has ten or more counts. The antigen is unknown. Study-level findings and limits: The researchers studied only peripheral blood, not thyroid tissue.

Sample time point: persistent/refractory GD, antithyroid drugs over 5 years with positive TRAb. RNA from PBMCs was the source of the TCR library. Construction of TCR beta libraries relied on iRepertoire HTBI primers and on Arm-PCR targeting CDR3 regions. TCRdb independently ran MiXCR on the multiplex PCR reads; one entry per CDR3 protein. The table has about 400,000 distinct CDR3 sequences, 20% to 25% seen once. The sample was peripheral blood mononuclear cells (PBMCs), taken when the disease was refractory, from a patient treated with antithyroid drugs. This TCR was recovered from a female donor with Graves disease. V gene TRBV6-1 combines with J gene TRBJ2-7, with TRBD2 matching 7 bases. CDR3 residues: CASRGLGLAYEQYF. As DNA, the CDR3 is TGTGCCAGCAGGGGACTCGGACTAGCCTACGAGCAGTACTTC.